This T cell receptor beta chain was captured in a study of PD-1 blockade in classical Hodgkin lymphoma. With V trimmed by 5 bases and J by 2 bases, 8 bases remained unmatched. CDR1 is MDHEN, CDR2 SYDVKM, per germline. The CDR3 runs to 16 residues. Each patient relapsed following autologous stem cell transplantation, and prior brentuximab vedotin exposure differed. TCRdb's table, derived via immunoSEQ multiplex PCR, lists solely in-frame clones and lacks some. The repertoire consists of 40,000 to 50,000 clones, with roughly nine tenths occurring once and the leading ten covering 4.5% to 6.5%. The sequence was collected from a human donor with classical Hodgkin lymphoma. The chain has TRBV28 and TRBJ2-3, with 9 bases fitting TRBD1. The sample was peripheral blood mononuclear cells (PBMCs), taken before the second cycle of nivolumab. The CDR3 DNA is TGTGCCAGCAGTGGATGGACAGGGGATATCACAGATACGCAGTATTTT. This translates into CASSGWTGDITDTQYF.